This T cell receptor (beta chain) was captured in a study of shared clonotypes between healthy human individuals. Terminally differentiated effector memory CD45RA+ cells were excluded by CCR7 positive selection of CD45RO-negative cells. Trimming cost V 0 bases and J 1 base; bases outside gene matches: 1. Germline CDR1 SGHNT, CDR2 YYREEE (reference sequence). CDR3 size: 14 residues. Generated by immunoSEQ multiplex PCR, the TCRdb table keeps only in-frame clones and is missing some. The table shows about 1,800,000 clones, with about 95% occurring only once. The study's findings and limits: Rarefaction gave evidence that sorted-subset sequencing remained incomplete despite large depth. Genetic and exposure-history diversity was limited by the few donors.

Of note for this clone: The antigen is unknown. This CDR3 is also generated by other DNA sequences in the sample.

The specimen was naive CD8+ T cells sorted from blood. This sequence joins TRBV5-4 and TRBJ2-7; TRBD1 agrees at 7 bases. This receptor was obtained from a man younger than 35 in good health. CDR3 nucleotides: TGTGCCAGCAGCTTGGACAGGGGATCCTACGAGCAGTACTTC. This codes for CASSLDRGSYEQYF. The full variable domain, completed using reference TRBV5-4 and TRBJ2-7, is ETGVTQSPTHLIKTRGQQVTLRCSSQSGHNTVSWYQQALGQGPQFIFQYYREEENGRGNFPPRFSGLQFPNYSSELNVNALELDDSALYLCASSLDRGSYEQYFGPGTRLTVT.